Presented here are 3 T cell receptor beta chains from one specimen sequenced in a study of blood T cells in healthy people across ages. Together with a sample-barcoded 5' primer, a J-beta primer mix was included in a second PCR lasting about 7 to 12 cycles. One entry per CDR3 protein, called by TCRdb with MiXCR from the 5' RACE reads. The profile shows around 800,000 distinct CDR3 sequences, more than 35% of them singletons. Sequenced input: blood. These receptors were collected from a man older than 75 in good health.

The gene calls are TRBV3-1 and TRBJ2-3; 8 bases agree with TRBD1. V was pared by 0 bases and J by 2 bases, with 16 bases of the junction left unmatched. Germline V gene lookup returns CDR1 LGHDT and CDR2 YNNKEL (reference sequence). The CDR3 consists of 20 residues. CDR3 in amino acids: CASSQDPGNDRGFYTDTQYF. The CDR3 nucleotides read TGTGCCAGCAGCCAAGATCCCGGGAACGACAGGGGTTTCTACACAGATACGCAGTATTTT.

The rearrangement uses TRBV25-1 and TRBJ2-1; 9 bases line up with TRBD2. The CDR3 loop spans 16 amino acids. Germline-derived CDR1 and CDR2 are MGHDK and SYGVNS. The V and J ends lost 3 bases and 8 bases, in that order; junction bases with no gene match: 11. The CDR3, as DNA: TGTGCCAGCAGTGACTTTGGCGGGAGGGCCGTGGATGAGCAGTTCTTC. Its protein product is CASSDFGGRAVDEQFF.

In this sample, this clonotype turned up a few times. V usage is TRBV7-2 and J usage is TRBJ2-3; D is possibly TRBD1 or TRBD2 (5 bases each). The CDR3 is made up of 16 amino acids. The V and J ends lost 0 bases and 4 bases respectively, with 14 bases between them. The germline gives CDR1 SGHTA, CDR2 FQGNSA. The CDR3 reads CASSLAGRRASDTQYF. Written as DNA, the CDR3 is TGTGCCAGCAGCTTAGCGGGACGCAGGGCGTCAGATACGCAGTATTTT.